This T cell receptor (beta chain) was sequenced for a study of T cell repertoires in ileal Crohn's disease. Overall study: Operated complications were stricturing disease (about 60%) and penetrating disease (around 39%). Study results and limitations: Compared with CD4 T cells, sorted CD8 cells carried more expanded clones. Endoscopic recurrence occurred in every patient whose clonality exceeded 26.8%.

Worth noting for this clone: What it binds is unknown.

The table came from immunoSEQ multiplex PCR; TCRdb's copy has only in-frame clones and leaves some out. The data show 3,000 to 4,000 clones, with roughly four fifths seen just once and over 6.5% held by the top ten. In germline, CDR1 is LGHNA, CDR2 YNFKEQ. The ends were cut back, 0 bases at V and 6 bases at J, with 17 bases in the middle. This CDR3 is built from 16 residues. The clonotype was recovered from an adult with Crohn's disease. The gene calls are TRBV4-2 and TRBJ2-5; D call uncertain. The sample was ileal tissue. The CDR3 DNA reads as TGTGCCAGCAGCCAAGAGCAAACGAACTCGATGAAGACCCAGTACTTC. Its protein product is CASSQEQTNSMKTQYF.